This TCR beta chain was recovered during a study of cytomegalovirus exposure and HLA in healthy donors. Whole-study results and caveats: With DRB1 most and HLA-C fewest, TCR association rates differed between HLA loci in a later analysis. The investigators catalogued 150 to 200 TCR beta chains as cytomegalovirus-associated. In a later analysis, TCR beta V- and J-gene trimming was associated with a missense DCLRE1C variant.

This clone has just one count. Its antigen is as yet unknown. This PCR relied on a set of 60 Vbeta primers and 13 Jbeta primers. Using immunoSEQ multiplex PCR, the repertoire was profiled, and TCRdb retains in-frame clones only, with some absent. Among 100,000 to 150,000 clones listed, roughly 81% were seen once. The CDR3 extends over 15 amino acids. Trimming cost V 1 base and J 5 bases; bases outside gene matches: 6. The V gene's germline CDR1 is SGHTA and CDR2 FQGNSA. Unrecorded immune exposure was likely among donors, who were nominally healthy when sampled. Sequencing used PBMCs. The chain has TRBV7-2 and TRBJ2-3, with 7 bases fitting TRBD2. The receptor comes from a woman aged 30 to 39 in good health and CMV-seronegative. CDR3 sequence: CASSLVAGAGDTQYF. The CDR3 bases are TGTGCCAGCAGCTTAGTGGCGGGAGCCGGAGATACGCAGTATTTT.